The 14 T cell receptor beta chains below all came from one sample that was sequenced in a study of blood T cell repertoires in COVID-19. TCRdb's table, derived via immunoSEQ multiplex PCR, lists solely in-frame clones and lacks some. The sample includes about 210,000 clones, roughly four fifths of them seen just once. The specimen sequenced was peripheral blood. All receptors derive from a woman of 80 years or more with COVID-19, enrolled during active disease.

The chain is built from TRBV2 and TRBJ1-4, with D uncertain. CDR1 is SNHLY, CDR2 FYNNEI, per germline. The germline V and J ends were trimmed by 5 bases and 11 bases, with 6 bases remaining between them. The CDR3 spans 10 residues. The DNA for the CDR3 is TGTGCCAGCAGTATAGCCAAACTGTTTTTT. Protein: CASSIAKLFF.

This clone was detected only once. This chain links TRBV7-6 with TRBJ1-3; the D is unclear. This CDR3 region has 11 residues. CDR1 and CDR2 (germline): SGHVS, FNYEAQ. Deletions cut 2 bases from V and 9 bases from J, with 5 bases between. The CDR3 here is CASSLRGTIYF. The CDR3 region has the DNA TGTGCCAGCAGCTTAAGAGGCACCATATATTTT.

The J gene is TRBJ1-1, the V gene TRBV5-1; the D gene is possibly TRBD1 (6 bases). V lost 1 base, J lost 2 bases, and 9 bases lay in between. CDR1 and CDR2 (germline): SGHRS, YFSETQ. This CDR3 comprises 14 residues. CDR3 nucleotide sequence: TGCGCCAGCAGCTTGACAGGGTTTAACACTGAAGCTTTCTTT. This encodes CASSLTGFNTEAFF.

The chain has TRBV5-4 and TRBJ1-4, with TRBD1 matching 8 bases. The CDR3 totals 15 residues. Trimming removed 4 bases from V and 5 bases from J; junction bases left unmatched: 7. The V gene's germline CDR1 is SGHNT and CDR2 YYREEE (reference sequence). The CDR3 sequence: CASSPQGAPNEKLFF. CDR3 DNA: TGTGCCAGCAGCCCCCAGGGGGCGCCGAATGAAAAACTGTTTTTT.

Concerning this clone: This sample also contains other DNA sequences that code for the same CDR3. The V and J genes are TRBV20-1 and TRBJ2-7; TRBD1 agrees at 7 bases. The CDR3 covers 11 residues. Germline-derived CDR1 and CDR2 are DFQATT and SNEGSKA (reference sequence). The trim removed 4 bases at V and 3 bases at J, leaving 0 bases unmatched. CDR3 bases: TGCAGTGCTAACAGGGGCTACGAGCAGTACTTC. Translated: CSANRGYEQYF.

This chain links TRBV7-9 with TRBJ2-7; TRBD1 aligns across 8 bases. The germline CDR1 and CDR2 sequences are SEHNR and FQNEAQ (reference sequence). The J segment lost 6 bases and the V segment lost 5 bases, leaving 3 bases of the junction unmatched. This CDR3 has 12 residues. The CDR3 region is CASSRGQGEQYF. The DNA for the CDR3 is TGTGCCAGCAGCCGCGGACAGGGCGAGCAGTACTTC.

The J gene is TRBJ1-1, the V gene TRBV3-1 (or the pseudogene TRBV3-2), with D unresolved. The CDR3 loop spans 13 amino acids. CDR1 is LGHDT, CDR2 YNNKEL, per germline (reference sequence). Trimming pared 3 bases from V and 4 bases from J, leaving 9 bases between. Here the CDR3 DNA reads TGTGCCAGCAGCCACCAGGCAACCACTGAAGCTTTCTTT. Translation gives CASSHQATTEAFF.

This clone was seen once. The gene calls are TRBV15 and TRBJ2-2; perhaps TRBD1 as D (6 bases). This CDR3 region has 15 residues. Trimming took 1 base from V and 5 from J, leaving 11 bases between them. From germline, CDR1 is LNHNV and CDR2 YYDKDF (reference sequence). The CDR3 is CATSRGRGGTGELFF. The DNA of the CDR3 is TGTGCCACCAGCAGAGGCAGGGGCGGGACCGGGGAGCTGTTTTTT.

This chain connects TRBV3-1 (or the pseudogene TRBV3-2) to TRBJ1-1, with a weak D call TRBD1 (6 bases). CDR1 is LGHDT and CDR2 is YNNKEL in the germline V gene (reference sequence). The CDR3 totals 16 residues. V was clipped by 8 bases and J by 2 bases, with 21 bases between them. CDR3 nucleotides: TGTGCCAGCGGGGGCCCCGGCTGGGGAACTAACACTGAAGCTTTCTTT. This translates into CASGGPGWGTNTEAFF.

V gene TRBV2 combines with J gene TRBJ1-2; tentatively, D is TRBD1 (6 bases). CDR3 length: 13 amino acids. Germline assignment: CDR1 SNHLY and CDR2 FYNNEI. With 6 bases removed from V and 0 bases from J, the gap between germline ends came to 8 bases. Here the CDR3 reads CASRGQPNYGYTF. CDR3 sequence (DNA): TGTGCCAGCAGAGGACAGCCTAACTATGGCTACACCTTC.

In its sample, this clone was seen a few times. The chain joins TRBV9 to TRBJ1-2, with D maybe TRBD1 (6 bases). This CDR3 has 15 residues. Germline CDR1 reads SGDLS; CDR2 reads YYNGEE. V lost 0 bases and J lost 4, with 13 bases in between. The CDR3 DNA sequence: TGTGCCAGCAGCGTAGGGGGACAAACCTCCTATGGCTACACCTTC. Translation gives CASSVGGQTSYGYTF.

The chain is built from TRBV7-3 and TRBJ2-3; 8 nucleotides agree with TRBD2. The V gene end was trimmed by 4 bases and the J gene end by 0 bases; junction bases not matched to a gene: 9. Per germline, CDR1 SGHTA and CDR2 FQGTGA. This CDR3 spans 17 amino acids. The CDR3 region has the DNA TGTGCCAGCAGCTCGACCGGGGGGGTCACTAGCACAGATACGCAGTATTTT. The encoded protein is CASSSTGGVTSTDTQYF.

In the case of this clone: Other DNA sequences in this specimen translate into the identical CDR3. This rearrangement joins TRBV3-1 (or the pseudogene TRBV3-2) to TRBJ2-2, with unresolved D. This CDR3 spans 16 amino acids. The V end was cut by 1 base, the J end by 6 bases, with 15 bases between. The germline V gene has CDR1 LGHDT and CDR2 YNNKEL (reference sequence). CDR3 sequence (DNA): TGTGCCAGCAGCCAAGGTGTGAGATTTATTGCCGGGGAGCTGTTTTTT. Translating it yields CASSQGVRFIAGELFF.

The chain recombines TRBV5-1 with TRBJ2-2; a possible D gene is TRBD1 (5 bases). V shed 7 bases and J shed 7 bases, with 14 bases lying between them. The CDR3 spans 13 residues. Germline lookup yields CDR1 SGHRS and CDR2 YFSETQ. The CDR3 coding sequence is TGCGCCAGCGCACCAAGGGGTGGCGGGGAGCTGTTTTTT. Residues: CASAPRGGGELFF.